Below are 5 T cell receptor beta chains sequenced from a single sample in a study of identical twins. TCRdb recomputed calls from the 5' RACE reads with MiXCR, one row per CDR3 protein. The sample includes some 500,000 distinct CDR3 sequences, roughly 9.9% of them seen just once. The data also belong to a second study, concerning yellow fever vaccine responses in identical twins.

The specimen sequenced was PBMCs. These receptors all stem from a woman between 18 and 29 years old in good health.

J is TRBJ2-6 and V is TRBV28, with D unclear. Between the trimmed V and J ends, which lost 2 bases and 4 bases, there was a span of 15 bases. This CDR3 has 17 residues. CDR1 MDHEN and CDR2 SYDVKM come from the germline V gene. CDR3 residues: CASSLTVQGFGANVLTF. In DNA form, the CDR3 reads TGTGCCAGCAGTTTAACAGTCCAAGGTTTCGGGGCCAACGTCCTGACTTTC.

In its sample, this clonotype was seen a few times. This chain connects TRBV5-1 to TRBJ2-7; D remains unclear. The germline gives CDR1 SGHRS, CDR2 YFSETQ. Trimming shortened V by 2 bases and J by 3 bases, and 24 bases separated the two germline ends. The CDR3 totals 18 residues. CDR3 nucleotide sequence: TGCGCCAGCAGCTTTCCCAGAGAAGGCCAGAGAAATAGCTACGAGCAGTACTTC. This sequence encodes CASSFPREGQRNSYEQYF.

This clonotype was found a few times. The rearrangement uses TRBV29-1 and TRBJ2-2, with 7 positions matching TRBD2. V lost 7 bases, J lost 3 bases, and 8 bases stayed unmatched. This CDR3 has 14 residues. The germline gives CDR1 SQVTM, CDR2 ANQGSEA. The CDR3 region is CSAARRGDTGELFF. DNA of the CDR3: TGCAGCGCCGCACGCCGGGGGGACACCGGGGAGCTGTTTTTT.

The genes are TRBV20-1 and TRBJ2-7, with a possible D match to TRBD1 (5 bases). The CDR3 extends over 14 amino acids. CDR1 and CDR2 (germline): DFQATT, SNEGSKA (reference sequence). The ends were cut back, 2 bases at V and 3 bases at J, with 14 bases in the middle. As DNA, the CDR3 is TGCAGTGCTAGATCGGCTAGGGGAAACTACGAGCAGTACTTC. Its protein product is CSARSARGNYEQYF.

This rearrangement joins TRBV30 to TRBJ2-7; TRBD1 is a possible D gene (6 bases). The CDR3 has 11 amino acids. Germline V gives CDR1 GTSNPN, CDR2 SVGIG (reference sequence). The ends were cut back, 3 bases at V and 9 bases at J, with 12 bases in the middle. The DNA of the CDR3 is TGTGCCTGGAGGGCAGGGGCCGGGCAGTACTTC. It specifies CAWRAGAGQYF.